Listed below are T cell receptor beta chains from one sample, sequenced in a study of blood T cell repertoires in COVID-19. Measured with immunoSEQ multiplex PCR; TCRdb has only the in-frame clones, and not every one. The sample comprises approximately 260,000 clones, 82% of which are singletons, and about an eighth rests with the top ten. Sequencing was performed on peripheral blood. These receptors originate from a woman in her sixties with active or convalescent COVID-19. Each CDR3 is given with its conserved first and last residue. The D gene is left open where the match is weak. Some rows mark clone size as missing; the rest say once, few, many or name a class of expanded clone.

TRBJ2-1 NA NA TRBV24-1 CPCYNEQFF TGTCCATGCTATAATGAGCAGTTCTTC
TRBJ2-5 NA TRBD2 TRBV4-2 CASSQTLAGGQETQYF TGTGCCAGCAGCCAGACCCTAGCGGGGGGACAAGAGACCCAGTACTTC
TRBJ2-7 once TRBD1 TRBV5-8 CASSYGTGGYEQYF TGTGCCAGCAGTTATGGGACAGGGGGCTACGAGCAGTACTTC
TRBJ2-6 NA TRBD2 TRBV27 CASSPNGGAPVLTF TGTGCCAGCAGTCCTAACGGGGGGGCCCCCGTCCTGACTTTC
TRBJ1-5 NA NA TRBV6-2/TRBV6-3 CASSPRGYSNQPQHF TGTGCCAGCAGCCCCAGGGGATATAGCAATCAGCCCCAGCATTTT
TRBJ1-2 NA NA TRBV3-1/TRBV3-2 CASSHTVGDGYTF TGTGCCAGCAGCCACACGGTAGGAGATGGCTACACCTTC
TRBJ2-1 NA TRBD2 TRBV4-1 CASRGIGGGTLSYNEQFF TGCGCCAGCAGGGGTATCGGCGGGGGGACCCTGTCCTACAATGAGCAGTTCTTC
TRBJ2-5 NA NA TRBV29-1 CSVEERTVKETQYF TGCAGCGTTGAAGAACGGACAGTAAAAGAGACCCAGTACTTC
TRBJ1-3 NA NA TRBV19 CASSLQGGPGNTIYF TGTGCCAGTAGTCTACAGGGAGGGCCTGGAAACACCATATATTTT
TRBJ2-5 few NA TRBV6-5 CASKLDSSKETQYF TGTGCCAGCAAGCTGGACAGCTCTAAAGAGACCCAGTACTTC
TRBJ1-6 NA NA TRBV2 CASGETGPAPLHF TGTGCCAGCGGGGAGACAGGACCTGCGCCCCTCCACTTT
TRBJ1-3 NA TRBD1 TRBV7-2 CASSTQGATGNTIYF TGTGCCAGCAGCACTCAGGGGGCGACCGGAAACACCATATATTTT
TRBJ1-2 NA TRBD1 TRBV28 CASTGQGANGYTF TGTGCCAGCACGGGCCAGGGGGCTAATGGCTACACCTTC
TRBJ1-4 NA NA TRBV2 CASSYDRATNEKLFF TGTGCCAGCAGCTACGACAGAGCAACTAATGAAAAACTGTTTTTT
TRBJ1-1 NA TRBD1 TRBV19 CASSLSPPGQGASDAFF TGTGCCAGTAGTCTTTCCCCCCCGGGACAGGGGGCGAGTGATGCTTTCTTT
TRBJ1-1 once NA TRBV18 CASSPAALLAGYRRNTEAFF TGTGCCAGCTCACCAGCTGCCCTATTAGCGGGGTATCGGAGAAACACTGAAGCTTTCTTT
TRBJ1-1 NA NA TRBV7-3 CASSLTNGITEAFF TGTGCCAGCAGCTTAACGAACGGGATCACTGAAGCTTTCTTT
TRBJ2-7 NA NA TRBV6-5 CASSYGVAYEQYF TGTGCCAGCAGTTACGGAGTCGCCTACGAGCAGTACTTC
TRBJ1-1 NA TRBD1 TRBV6-5 CASSSGPRDRCDF TGTGCCAGCAGTTCTGGGCCCCGGGACAGGTGTGACTTT
TRBJ1-1 few NA TRBV6-1 CASSEVFRGTEAFF TGTGCCAGCAGTGAAGTTTTCCGGGGCACTGAAGCTTTCTTT
TRBJ1-3 NA NA TRBV20-1 CSARDGNTIYF TGCAGTGCTAGAGACGGTAACACCATATATTTT
TRBJ1-5 NA NA TRBV6-5 CASSYFPLIRGQPQHF TGTGCCAGCAGTTATTTTCCGCTGATCAGGGGTCAGCCCCAGCATTTT
TRBJ2-7 NA TRBD2 TRBV28 CASSLFGGADEQYF TGTGCCAGCAGTTTATTCGGGGGGGCGGATGAGCAGTACTTC
TRBJ1-1 NA NA TRBV19 CASRGLPRGNTEAFF TGTGCCAGTAGAGGCCTCCCCCGGGGGAACACTGAAGCTTTCTTT
TRBJ2-3 NA NA TRBV6-1 CASSVADTQYF TGTGCCAGCAGTGTAGCAGATACGCAGTATTTT
TRBJ2-7 NA NA TRBV10-3 CAISFRDYEQYF TGTGCCATCAGCTTCCGGGACTACGAGCAGTACTTC
TRBJ2-2 NA NA TRBV19 CASSMWPPGELFF TGTGCCAGTAGTATGTGGCCGCCCGGGGAGCTGTTTTTT
TRBJ2-3 NA NA TRBV4-1 CASSQVASTDTQYF TGCGCCAGCAGCCAAGTGGCCAGCACAGATACGCAGTATTTT
TRBJ2-4 few NA TRBV12-3/TRBV12-4 CASSGDPKNIQYF TGTGCCAGCAGCGGGGATCCCAAAAACATTCAGTACTTC
TRBJ1-1 once TRBD1 TRBV7-2 CASSRLTRTGDTEAFF TGTGCCAGCAGCCGCCTTACTAGGACAGGGGACACTGAAGCTTTCTTT
TRBJ1-4 once NA TRBV7-8 CASSPRGRGIEKLFF TGTGCCAGCAGCCCAAGGGGCAGGGGAATTGAAAAACTGTTTTTT
TRBJ1-5 NA TRBD1 TRBV6-5 CASSPDRDSNQPQHF TGTGCCAGCAGCCCGGACAGGGATAGCAATCAGCCCCAGCATTTT
TRBJ1-5 few NA TRBV6-5 CASSSTGISDQPQHF TGTGCCAGCAGTTCCACAGGGATCAGCGATCAGCCCCAGCATTTT
TRBJ1-1 few TRBD1 TRBV10-3 CATRDRVNTEAFF TGTGCCACCCGGGACAGGGTGAACACTGAAGCTTTCTTT
TRBJ2-7 NA TRBD2 TRBV11-2 CASSHGLGILEQYF TGTGCCAGCAGCCACGGACTAGGAATCCTCGAGCAGTACTTC
TRBJ1-1 NA NA TRBV2 CARRGGLYTEAFF TGTGCCAGAAGGGGAGGCCTCTACACTGAAGCTTTCTTT
TRBJ2-1 many NA TRBV10-3 CAISEGHTLEQFF TGTGCCATCAGTGAAGGACACACCCTTGAGCAGTTCTTC
TRBJ2-1 NA NA TRBV9 CASSAGARGTAYNEQFF TGTGCCAGCAGCGCCGGGGCCAGGGGAACGGCCTACAATGAGCAGTTCTTC
TRBJ2-3 NA TRBD1 TRBV27 CASSLGQVGLDTQYF TGTGCCAGCAGTTTGGGACAGGTCGGTTTAGATACGCAGTATTTT
TRBJ2-7 NA NA TRBV27 CASSPSGRGPFGEQYF TGTGCCAGCAGTCCCTCGGGGCGGGGGCCCTTTGGGGAGCAGTACTTC
TRBJ1-1 NA NA TRBV19 CASRAWGDPNTEAFF TGTGCCAGTAGGGCATGGGGGGACCCGAACACTGAAGCTTTCTTT
TRBJ2-7 NA NA TRBV28 CASSLQTGPGQYF TGTGCCAGCAGCCTACAAACAGGGCCCGGGCAGTACTTC